Sequencing of this T cell receptor (beta chain) was carried out in a study of blood T cell repertoires in COVID-19. In the study overall: Some COVID-19 samples were acute and others convalescent; all came from the United States, Italy and Spain. Sources were T cells, B-cell-depleted T cells, or PBMCs; the material itself was cDNA or gDNA.

Study processing details: Quantification of nucleated cells was approximated via reference gene primer amplification. Here immunoSEQ multiplex PCR was the method, and the copy in TCRdb shows in-frame clones only, minus some. Clonal size and the V and J genes are those of that table, whereas D and trimming came from the DNA. The top ten clones hold 2% to 2.5% of a sample with around 120,000 clones, roughly 85% of them seen once. The CDR3 contains 13 residues. V was clipped by 7 bases and J by 5 bases; unmatched bases: 5. Germline V gene sequence: CDR1 SNHLY, CDR2 FYNNEI. The TCR was taken from a man in his thirties or forties with acute or convalescent COVID-19. The chain recombines TRBV2 with TRBJ1-5; TRBD1 aligns across 7 bases. Sample: peripheral blood. The CDR3 protein is CASTPDRDQPQHF. For the CDR3, the DNA is TGTGCCAGCACCCCTGACAGGGATCAGCCCCAGCATTTT.